The clone carrying this TCR beta chain has a handful of counts. Its matching antigen is unknown. This sample is part of a study of blood T cells in healthy people across ages. Study-level findings and limits: Long-lived donors had more naive CD4+ cells and higher diversity than aged donors.

The V gene's germline CDR1 is SQVTM and CDR2 ANQGSEA. The V and J ends lost 5 bases and 4 bases respectively, with 23 bases between them. The CDR3 runs to 16 residues. The authors ran a second PCR of about 7 to 11 cycles using a sample-barcoded 5' primer and a J-beta primer mix. TCRdb re-called the 5' RACE reads with MiXCR, one entry per CDR3 protein. The sample carries 800,000 to 1,300,000 distinct CDR3 sequences, about 23% recorded once. The data were also submitted as part of a second study, on T cells of mothers and their children.

Material: blood. The TCR sequence derives from a girl aged 2 to 10 in good health. The chain couples TRBV29-1 to TRBJ2-5, with D possibly being TRBD2 (7 bases). The CDR3 coding sequence is TGCAGCGTTAGGGGGGGTCAGGAACAGAAGATAGAGACCCAGTACTTC. Protein: CSVRGGQEQKIETQYF.